Sequencing of this T cell receptor beta chain was carried out in a study of blood T cell repertoires in COVID-19. Study details: PBMCs, B-cell-depleted T cells, or T cells were the source of the cDNA or gDNA that made up the material.

Only in-frame clones appear in the TCRdb table, and some are missing; sequencing was by immunoSEQ multiplex PCR. The repertoire has 360,000 or so clones, over 80% of them found once; the top ten carry over 4.5%. This CDR3 has 13 residues. Trimming left V 6 bases short and J 0 bases short, with 8 bases between. Germline V gene lookup returns CDR1 SEHNR and CDR2 FQNEAQ (reference sequence). Recruits, aged 18 to 89 years, lived in 25 or so US areas. The sequence came from a woman aged 45-59 years who had recovered from COVID-19. The sample consisted of PBMCs or T cells enriched from blood (not recorded which). The chain carries TRBV7-9 and TRBJ1-1; D unclear. CDR3: CASSPVMNTEAFF. The CDR3 region has the DNA TGTGCCAGCAGTCCGGTCATGAACACTGAAGCTTTCTTT.